The rows below give T cell receptor beta chains drawn from one sample of a study of breast tumors, draining lymph nodes, adjacent tissues. From the multiplex PCR reads, TCRdb called clonotypes with MiXCR, one entry per CDR3 protein. The repertoire consists of about 110,000 distinct CDR3 sequences, with about 29% occurring once and the leading ten covering around 6%. The sample consisted of axillary lymph node tissue. All receptors derive from a female donor with breast cancer. Some clones in this sample may be carry-over from other donors' samples. Each CDR3 is given with its conserved first and last residue. The order of the fields is CDR3 DNA, CDR3 protein, D gene, clone size, J gene, V gene. D genes are given only for firm matches. Size is stated for part of the rows, as once, few or many counts, or as a class when the clone is expanded.

TGTGCCAGCAGTGAATCTAGCGGGCGTCGCTACGAGCAGTACTTC	CASSESSGRRYEQYF	TRBD2	many	TRBJ2-7	TRBV2
TGCGCCAGCAGCTTGGAGGGAAGAGTTAACTATGGCTACACCTTC	CASSLEGRVNYGYTF	NA	NA	TRBJ1-2	TRBV5-1
TGTGCCAGCAGCGTATCGCATTTTAGCTTTCCCCACAATGAGCAGTTCTTC	CASSVSHFSFPHNEQFF	NA	many	TRBJ2-1	TRBV9
TGCAGTACCAACAGGGGGCACACAGATACGCAGTATTTT	CSTNRGHTDTQYF	TRBD1	many	TRBJ2-3	TRBV20-1
TGTGCCAGTAAGCGAGGTTCGAACACCGGGGAGCTGTTTTTT	CASKRGSNTGELFF	NA	many	TRBJ2-2	TRBV19
TGTGCCAGCAGCCGTGGAGGCCTAGCAGAGACCCAGTACTTT	CASSRGGLAETQYF	NA	NA	TRBJ2-5	TRBV7-2
TGTGCCAGCAGGATAGGACGCGGGGGACCGGCTAGCCACCTTCCCTACGAGCAGTACTTC	CASRIGRGGPASHLPYEQYF	TRBD2	many	TRBJ2-7	TRBV2
TGTGCCATCGGCAGACTGGGACGGAACACCGGGGAGCTGTTTTTT	CAIGRLGRNTGELFF	NA	NA	TRBJ2-2	TRBV10-3
TGTGCCAGTAGCAAGCGACACGGGGATAGCAATCAGCCCCAGCATTTT	CASSKRHGDSNQPQHF	NA	NA	TRBJ1-5	TRBV19
TGTGCCAGCAGTCAGGAGGGGTTAGGGGTAACCTACGAGCAGTACTTC	CASSQEGLGVTYEQYF	NA	many	TRBJ2-7	TRBV6-5
TGTGCCAGCAGCCTCCGGGACAGGGGTCGAACAAATTCACCCCTCCACTTT	CASSLRDRGRTNSPLHF	TRBD1	many	TRBJ1-6	TRBV6-5
TGCAGTGCCCTGAGGACGGGCGGGGTAAATCAGCCCCAGCATTTT	CSALRTGGVNQPQHF	NA	many	TRBJ1-5	TRBV20-1
TGTGCCAGCAGTGGGGGGAGCCCGTCTAGGTTGCAGTACTTC	CASSGGSPSRLQYF	NA	many	TRBJ2-7	TRBV6-4
TGTGCCAGCAGCCGACAGGGCTACTCCGATGGCTACACCTTC	CASSRQGYSDGYTF	TRBD1	many	TRBJ1-2	TRBV7-9
TGTGCCAGCAGCCTGGGGGGAGCCGGCTATGGCTACACCTTC	CASSLGGAGYGYTF	NA	NA	TRBJ1-2	TRBV5-6
TGTGCCAGCAGCCAAAACAGGGGCGCCTACGAGCAGTACTTC	CASSQNRGAYEQYF	TRBD1	many	TRBJ2-7	TRBV4-2
TGTGCCAGCAGTTATGACCCTTCCGACAGTTACTTCACCGGGGAGCTGTTTTTT	CASSYDPSDSYFTGELFF	NA	many	TRBJ2-2	TRBV6-6
TGTGCCACCAGTGATTTCCAAGCGGGGGCCTCCTACGAGCAGTACTTC	CATSDFQAGASYEQYF	TRBD2	NA	TRBJ2-7	TRBV24-1
TGTGCCAGCAGCTTTAGGTTGGGGAGTGCAGATACGCAGTATTTT	CASSFRLGSADTQYF	NA	many	TRBJ2-3	TRBV7-9
TGCAGTGCCCCTAGCGGGGCGAACTACGAGCAGTACTTC	CSAPSGANYEQYF	TRBD2	many	TRBJ2-7	TRBV20-1
TGTGCCAGCAGCGTAGAGGGACAGGGTTTT	CASSVEGQGF	TRBD1	NA	TRBJ2-3	TRBV9
TGTGCCAGCAGCTTAGCGGGGGCGCGTTACGAGACCCAGTACTTC	CASSLAGARYETQYF	NA	NA	TRBJ2-5	TRBV7-9
TGTGCCAGCAGCTTAGCGGGGCACCAATATAGCAATCAGCCCCAGCATTTT	CASSLAGHQYSNQPQHF	NA	NA	TRBJ1-5	TRBV7-2
TGTGCCAGCAGTTTACAGGGAGGAACTGGAAACACCATATATTTT	CASSLQGGTGNTIYF	NA	many	TRBJ1-3	TRBV12-3/TRBV12-4
TGTGCCACCTCGGGGGAATTCTATGGCTACACCTTC	CATSGEFYGYTF	NA	many	TRBJ1-2	TRBV7-9
TGTGCCAGCAGCTTAGGGCCCCAGGGGAGGATATACAATGAGCAGTTCTTC	CASSLGPQGRIYNEQFF	NA	many	TRBJ2-1	TRBV7-8
TGCAGTGCTAGAGTCCCTAGCTCTCCTCGGCAGTTCTTC	CSARVPSSPRQFF	NA	many	TRBJ2-1	TRBV20-1
TGTGCCAGCAGCGTAGGAGGGTGGGGAGAGACCCAGTACTTC	CASSVGGWGETQYF	NA	NA	TRBJ2-5	TRBV9
TGCGCCAGCAGCTTGAGGGAGGGGGAGCAGTACTTC	CASSLREGEQYF	TRBD2	many	TRBJ2-7	TRBV5-1
TGTGCCAGCAGCTTAGGGGGGGCCAACCCCTATGGCTACACCTTC	CASSLGGANPYGYTF	NA	many	TRBJ1-2	TRBV7-3
TGCAGTGCCAAGACTTCAACTAATGAAAAACTGTTTTTT	CSAKTSTNEKLFF	NA	few	TRBJ1-4	TRBV20-1
TGTGCCAGCACCTCACTAGCGGCGAACACCGGGGAGCTGTTTTTT	CASTSLAANTGELFF	TRBD2	NA	TRBJ2-2	TRBV7-2
TGTGCCACCAGCAGAGACGGGACAGGGGGGAAGCGGTCCCTCCACTTT	CATSRDGTGGKRSLHF	TRBD1	NA	TRBJ1-6	TRBV15
TGTGCCTGGTCCGGACTAGCGGGAGTCATCACAGATACGCAGTATTTT	CAWSGLAGVITDTQYF	TRBD2	many	TRBJ2-3	TRBV30
TGCAGTGCTAGCTTCTTGCGGCGGGGGGGCCGGTCGGAGACCCAGTACTTC	CSASFLRRGGRSETQYF	TRBD2	many	TRBJ2-5	TRBV20-1
TGTGCCAGCCGCCGAGGGCGGGGCAAATACAATGAGCAGTTCTTC	CASRRGRGKYNEQFF	NA	many	TRBJ2-1	TRBV11-2
TGTGCCAGCAGCCTCCGGGACACCAGAGTTAAAGGAAATTCACCCCTCCACTTT	CASSLRDTRVKGNSPLHF	NA	many	TRBJ1-6	TRBV7-6
TGTGCCAGCAGTGAGGTGGGACGGGCTCCCGCCTTC	CASSEVGRAPAF	NA	many	TRBJ1-2	TRBV2
TGCGCCAGCAGCCACGGTGCCGGGGCGGGGGTCTCCTACAATGAGCAGTTCTTC	CASSHGAGAGVSYNEQFF	TRBD2	many	TRBJ2-1	TRBV4-1
TGCAGTCTAGCCGTCCGAAACACTGAAGCTTTCTTT	CSLAVRNTEAFF	NA	few	TRBJ1-1	TRBV20-1
TGTGCCAGTAGTATATCCTGGACCCCCCCCTACGAGCAGTACTTC	CASSISWTPPYEQYF	NA	many	TRBJ2-7	TRBV19
TGTGCCAGCAGCTTAGACGCGAGAAACTACAATGAGCAGTTCTTC	CASSLDARNYNEQFF	NA	NA	TRBJ2-1	TRBV7-2
TGTGCCAGCAGTCACTCGACAGGCCCTCAATGGGATGGCTACACCTTC	CASSHSTGPQWDGYTF	NA	NA	TRBJ1-2	TRBV6-5
TGTGCCAGCTCACCCCAGGGGGCGCTTTCACCCCTCCACTTT	CASSPQGALSPLHF	TRBD1	many	TRBJ1-6	TRBV18
TGTGCCACCAGCACAAGGAACGCGCGGGGTGTCGGTGAAAAACTGTTTTTT	CATSTRNARGVGEKLFF	NA	NA	TRBJ1-4	TRBV15
TGTGCCAGTAAGCCAGGGCCGTTAAGTAGCAATCAGCCCCAGCATTTT	CASKPGPLSSNQPQHF	NA	many	TRBJ1-5	TRBV19
TGCAGCCTTGGCCCGCTTAGCACAGATACGCAGTATTTT	CSLGPLSTDTQYF	NA	NA	TRBJ2-3	TRBV29-1
TGTGCCAGCAGCTTAGGACAGTCGTCCTCCTACGAGCAGTACTTC	CASSLGQSSSYEQYF	NA	many	TRBJ2-7	TRBV5-5
TGCAGTGCTCTGCGGCGGGGTTGGGCCGGGGAGCTGTTTTTT	CSALRRGWAGELFF	NA	many	TRBJ2-2	TRBV20-1
TGTGCCAGCAGTTCCCAGAGCTCCTACAATGAGCAGTTCTTC	CASSSQSSYNEQFF	NA	once	TRBJ2-1	TRBV6-2/TRBV6-3